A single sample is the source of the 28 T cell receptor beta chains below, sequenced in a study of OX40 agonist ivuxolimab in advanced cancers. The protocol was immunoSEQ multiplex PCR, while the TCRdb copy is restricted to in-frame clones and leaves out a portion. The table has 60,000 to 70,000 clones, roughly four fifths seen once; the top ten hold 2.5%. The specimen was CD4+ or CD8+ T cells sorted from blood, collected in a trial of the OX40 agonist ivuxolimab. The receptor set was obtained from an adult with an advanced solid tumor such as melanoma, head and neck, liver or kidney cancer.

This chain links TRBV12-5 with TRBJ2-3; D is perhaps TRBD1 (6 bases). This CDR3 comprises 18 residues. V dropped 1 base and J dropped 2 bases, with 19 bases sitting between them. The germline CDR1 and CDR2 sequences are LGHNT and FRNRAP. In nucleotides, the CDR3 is TGTGCTAGTGGTTTGGCCACCCAGGACAGCCCCTTCACAGATACGCAGTATTTT. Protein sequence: CASGLATQDSPFTDTQYF.

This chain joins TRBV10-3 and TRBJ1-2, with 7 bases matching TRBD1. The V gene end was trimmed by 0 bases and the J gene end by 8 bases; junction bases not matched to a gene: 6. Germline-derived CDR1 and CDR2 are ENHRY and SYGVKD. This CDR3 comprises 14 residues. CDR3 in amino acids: CAISESTQGDGYTF. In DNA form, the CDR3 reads TGTGCCATCAGTGAGTCGACTCAGGGGGACGGCTACACCTTC.

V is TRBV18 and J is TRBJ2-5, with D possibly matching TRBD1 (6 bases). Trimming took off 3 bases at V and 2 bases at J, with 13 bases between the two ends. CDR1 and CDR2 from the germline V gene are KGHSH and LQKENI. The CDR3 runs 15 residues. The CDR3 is CASSPLMGAQETQYF. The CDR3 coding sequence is TGTGCCAGCTCACCGTTAATGGGGGCTCAAGAGACCCAGTACTTC.

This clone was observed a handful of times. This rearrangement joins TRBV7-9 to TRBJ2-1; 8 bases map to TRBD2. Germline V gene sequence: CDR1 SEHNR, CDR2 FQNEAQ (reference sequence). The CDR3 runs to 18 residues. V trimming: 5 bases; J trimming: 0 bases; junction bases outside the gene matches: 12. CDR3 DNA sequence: TGTGCCAGCAGCATTCGACTAGCGCTAGGCCCCTCCTACAATGAGCAGTTCTTC. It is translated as CASSIRLALGPSYNEQFF.

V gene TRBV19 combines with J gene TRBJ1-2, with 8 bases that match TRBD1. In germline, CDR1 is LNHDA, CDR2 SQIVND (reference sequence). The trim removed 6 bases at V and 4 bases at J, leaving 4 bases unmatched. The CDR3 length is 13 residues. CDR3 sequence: CASRETGGYGYTF. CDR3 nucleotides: TGTGCCAGTAGGGAAACAGGGGGCTATGGCTACACCTTC.

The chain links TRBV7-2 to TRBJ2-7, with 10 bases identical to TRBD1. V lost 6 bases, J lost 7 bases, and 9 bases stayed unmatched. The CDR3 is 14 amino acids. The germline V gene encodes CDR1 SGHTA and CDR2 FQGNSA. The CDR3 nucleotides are TGTGCCAGCAGTCCAGGACAGGGGGGGAAGGAGCAGTACTTC. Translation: CASSPGQGGKEQYF.

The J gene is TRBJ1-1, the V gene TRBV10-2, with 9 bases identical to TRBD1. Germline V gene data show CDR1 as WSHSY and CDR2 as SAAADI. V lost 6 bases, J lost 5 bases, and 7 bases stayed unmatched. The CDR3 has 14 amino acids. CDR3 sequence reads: CASRETGGLTEAFF. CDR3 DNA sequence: TGCGCCAGCAGAGAGACAGGGGGGTTAACTGAAGCTTTCTTT.

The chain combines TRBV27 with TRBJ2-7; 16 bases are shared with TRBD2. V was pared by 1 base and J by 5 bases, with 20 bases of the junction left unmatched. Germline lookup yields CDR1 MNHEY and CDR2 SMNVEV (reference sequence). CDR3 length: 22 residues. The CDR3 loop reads CASSLWGSAAGTSGRAPHEQYF. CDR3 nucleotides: TGTGCCAGCAGTTTATGGGGCTCCGCCGCCGGGACTAGCGGGAGGGCCCCCCACGAGCAGTACTTC.

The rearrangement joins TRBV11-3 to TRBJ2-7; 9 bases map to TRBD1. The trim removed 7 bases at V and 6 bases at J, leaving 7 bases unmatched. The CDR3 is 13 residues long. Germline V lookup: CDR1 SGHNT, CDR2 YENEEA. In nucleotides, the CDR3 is TGTGCCAGCACCAGGACAGGGGCGGGCGAGCAGTACTTC. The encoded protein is CASTRTGAGEQYF.

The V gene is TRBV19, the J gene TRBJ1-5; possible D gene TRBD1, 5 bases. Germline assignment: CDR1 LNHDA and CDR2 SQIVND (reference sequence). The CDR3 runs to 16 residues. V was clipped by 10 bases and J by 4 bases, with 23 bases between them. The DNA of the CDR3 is TGTGCCACTCTCCCCGACCAGGGAATTCCGAATCAGCCCCAGCATTTT. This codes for CATLPDQGIPNQPQHF. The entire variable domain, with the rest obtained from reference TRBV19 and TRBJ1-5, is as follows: DGGITQSPKYLFRKEGQNVTLSCEQNLNHDAMYWYRQDPGQGLRLIYYSQIVNDFQKGDIAEGYSVSREKKESFPLTVTSAQKNPTAFYLCATLPDQGIPNQPQHFGDGTRLSIL.

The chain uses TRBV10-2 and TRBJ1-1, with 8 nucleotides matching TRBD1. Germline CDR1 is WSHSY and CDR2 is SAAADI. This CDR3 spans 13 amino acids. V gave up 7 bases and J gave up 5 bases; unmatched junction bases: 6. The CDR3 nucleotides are TGCGCCAGCACCTTGACAGGGGTGACTGAAGCTTTCTTT. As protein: CASTLTGVTEAFF.

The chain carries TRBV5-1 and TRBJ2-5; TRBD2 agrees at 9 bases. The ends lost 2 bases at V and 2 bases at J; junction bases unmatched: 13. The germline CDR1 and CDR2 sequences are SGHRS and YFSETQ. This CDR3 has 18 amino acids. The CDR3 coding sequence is TGCGCCAGCAGCTTCCTCCCCCCTTCTAGCGGGGTACAAGAGACCCAGTACTTC. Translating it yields CASSFLPPSSGVQETQYF.

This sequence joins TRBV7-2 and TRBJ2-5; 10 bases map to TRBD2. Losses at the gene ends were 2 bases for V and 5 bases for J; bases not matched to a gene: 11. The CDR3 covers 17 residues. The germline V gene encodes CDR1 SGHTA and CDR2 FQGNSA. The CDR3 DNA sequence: TGTGCCAGCAGCTTAACTTTGTCTAGCGGGAGTGTGGAGACCCAGTACTTC. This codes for CASSLTLSSGSVETQYF.

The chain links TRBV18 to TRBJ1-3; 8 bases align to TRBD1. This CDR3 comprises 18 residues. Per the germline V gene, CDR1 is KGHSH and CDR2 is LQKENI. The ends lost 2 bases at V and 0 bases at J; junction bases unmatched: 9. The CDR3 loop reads CASSPMRTGHPSGNTIYF. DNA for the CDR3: TGTGCCAGCTCACCAATGAGGACAGGGCACCCCTCTGGAAACACCATATATTTT. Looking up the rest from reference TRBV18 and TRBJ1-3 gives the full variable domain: NAGVMQNPRHLVRRRGQEARLRCSPMKGHSHVYWYRQLPEEGLKFMVYLQKENIIDESGMPKERFSAEFPKEGPSILRIQQVVRGDSAAYFCASSPMRTGHPSGNTIYFGEGSWLTVV.

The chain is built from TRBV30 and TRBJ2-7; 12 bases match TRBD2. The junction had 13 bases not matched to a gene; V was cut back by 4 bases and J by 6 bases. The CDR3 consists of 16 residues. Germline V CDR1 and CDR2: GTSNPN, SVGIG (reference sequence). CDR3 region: CAWTDGRLAGAGEQYF. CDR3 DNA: TGTGCCTGGACGGACGGACGACTAGCGGGAGCGGGCGAGCAGTACTTC.

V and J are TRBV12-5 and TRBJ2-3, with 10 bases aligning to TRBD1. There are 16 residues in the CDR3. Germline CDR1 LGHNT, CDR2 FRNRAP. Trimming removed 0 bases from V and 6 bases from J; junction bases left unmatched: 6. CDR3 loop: CASGLVRQGAYDTQYF. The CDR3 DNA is TGTGCTAGTGGTTTGGTACGACAGGGGGCATATGATACGCAGTATTTT.

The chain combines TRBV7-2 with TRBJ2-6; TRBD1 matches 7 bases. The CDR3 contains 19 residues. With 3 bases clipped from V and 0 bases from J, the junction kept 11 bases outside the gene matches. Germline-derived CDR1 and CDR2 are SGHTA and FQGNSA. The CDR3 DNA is TGTGCCAGCAGCTTTTTTCCGGGACAGCGCACCTCTGGGGCCAACGTCCTGACTTTC. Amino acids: CASSFFPGQRTSGANVLTF.

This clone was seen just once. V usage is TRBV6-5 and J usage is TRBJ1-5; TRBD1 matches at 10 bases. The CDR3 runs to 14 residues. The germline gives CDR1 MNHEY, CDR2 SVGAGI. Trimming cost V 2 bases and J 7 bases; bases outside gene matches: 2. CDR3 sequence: CASSYGTGEQPQHF. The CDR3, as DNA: TGTGCCAGCAGTTACGGGACAGGGGAACAGCCCCAGCATTTT.

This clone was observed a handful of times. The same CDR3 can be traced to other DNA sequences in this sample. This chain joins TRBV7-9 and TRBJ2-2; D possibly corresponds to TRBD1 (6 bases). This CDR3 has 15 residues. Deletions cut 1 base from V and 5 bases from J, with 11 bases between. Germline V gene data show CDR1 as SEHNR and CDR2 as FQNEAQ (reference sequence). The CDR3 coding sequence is TGTGCCAGCAGCTTAGGAGGGGGTCGGACCGGGGAGCTGTTTTTT. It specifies CASSLGGGRTGELFF.

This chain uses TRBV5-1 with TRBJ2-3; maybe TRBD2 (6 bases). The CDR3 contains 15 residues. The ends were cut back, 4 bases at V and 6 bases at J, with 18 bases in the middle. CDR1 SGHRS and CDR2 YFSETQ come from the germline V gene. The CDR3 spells CASSVSGGGGDTQYF. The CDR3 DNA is TGCGCCAGCAGCGTTAGCGGTGGGGGTGGGGATACGCAGTATTTT.

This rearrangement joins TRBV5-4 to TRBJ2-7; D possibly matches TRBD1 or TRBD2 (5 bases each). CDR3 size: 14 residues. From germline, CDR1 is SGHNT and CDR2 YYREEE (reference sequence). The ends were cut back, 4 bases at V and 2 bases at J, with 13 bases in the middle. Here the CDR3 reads CASSPLGTAYEQYF. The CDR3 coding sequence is TGTGCCAGCAGCCCCCTCGGGACGGCCTACGAGCAGTACTTC.

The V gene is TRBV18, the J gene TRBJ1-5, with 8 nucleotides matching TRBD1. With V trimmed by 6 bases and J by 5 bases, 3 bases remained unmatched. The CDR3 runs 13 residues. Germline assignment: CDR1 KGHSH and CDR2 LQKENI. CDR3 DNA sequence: TGTGCCAGCTCCGGACAGGGAGATCAGCCCCAGCATTTT. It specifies CASSGQGDQPQHF.

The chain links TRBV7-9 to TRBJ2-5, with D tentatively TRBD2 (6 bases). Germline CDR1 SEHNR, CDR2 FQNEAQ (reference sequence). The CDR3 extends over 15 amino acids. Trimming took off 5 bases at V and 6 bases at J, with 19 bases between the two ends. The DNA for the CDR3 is TGTGCCAGCAGCGCGGGGCAGGACCCCTCCCAGACCCAGTACTTC. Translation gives CASSAGQDPSQTQYF.

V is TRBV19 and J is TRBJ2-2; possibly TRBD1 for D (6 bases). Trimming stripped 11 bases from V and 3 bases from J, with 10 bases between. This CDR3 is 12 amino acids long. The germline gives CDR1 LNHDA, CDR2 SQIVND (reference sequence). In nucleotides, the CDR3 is TGTGCCGCCAAGGGGGACACCGGGGAGCTGTTTTTT. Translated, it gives CAAKGDTGELFF. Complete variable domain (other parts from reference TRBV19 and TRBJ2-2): DGGITQSPKYLFRKEGQNVTLSCEQNLNHDAMYWYRQDPGQGLRLIYYSQIVNDFQKGDIAEGYSVSREKKESFPLTVTSAQKNPTAFYLCAAKGDTGELFFGEGSRLTVL.

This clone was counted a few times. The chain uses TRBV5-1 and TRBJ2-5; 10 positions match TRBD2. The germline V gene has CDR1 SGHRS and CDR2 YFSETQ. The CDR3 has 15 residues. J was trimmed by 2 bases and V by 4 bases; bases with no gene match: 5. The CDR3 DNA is TGCGCCAGCAGCGGACAGCGGGAGGGGCAAGAGACCCAGTACTTC. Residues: CASSGQREGQETQYF.

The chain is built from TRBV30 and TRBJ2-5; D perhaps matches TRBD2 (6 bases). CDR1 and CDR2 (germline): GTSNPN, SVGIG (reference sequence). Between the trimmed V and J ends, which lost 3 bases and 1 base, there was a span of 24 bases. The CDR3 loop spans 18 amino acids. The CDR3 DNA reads TGTGCCTGGAGCCAAGATGGGCCTCCTAGCGAGTCCCAAGAGACCCAGTACTTC. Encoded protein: CAWSQDGPPSESQETQYF.

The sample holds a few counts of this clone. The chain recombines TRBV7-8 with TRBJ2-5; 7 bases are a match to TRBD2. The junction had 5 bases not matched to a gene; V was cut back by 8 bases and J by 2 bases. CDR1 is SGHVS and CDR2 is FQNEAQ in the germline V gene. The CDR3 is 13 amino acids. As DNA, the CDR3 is TGTGCCAGCCGCCCGGGAGGACAAGAGACCCAGTACTTC. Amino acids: CASRPGGQETQYF. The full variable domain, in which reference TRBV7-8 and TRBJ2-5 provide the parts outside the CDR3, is GAGVSQSPRYKVAKRGQDVALRCDPISGHVSLFWYQQALGQGPEFLTYFQNEAQLDKSGLPSDRFFAERPEGSVSTLKIQRTQQEDSAVYLCASRPGGQETQYFGPGTRLLVL.

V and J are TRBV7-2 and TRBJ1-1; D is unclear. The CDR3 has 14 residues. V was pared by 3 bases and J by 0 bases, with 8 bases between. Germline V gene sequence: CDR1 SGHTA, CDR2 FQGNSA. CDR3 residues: CASSFGRLNTEAFF. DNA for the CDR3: TGTGCCAGCAGCTTCGGACGGCTGAACACTGAAGCTTTCTTT.